The clone carrying this T cell receptor (beta chain) was found many times. Its antigen remains unidentified. The data were taken from a study of Graves' ophthalmopathy and Graves' hyperthyroidism. General study results and limits: Cross-validated, the 13-signature model showed 87.88%/81.08% sensitivity/specificity, and 80%/75% in the test set.

The CDR3 runs 14 residues. With V trimmed by 5 bases and J by 3 bases, 6 bases remained unmatched. The sequenced template was RNA, covering the TCR beta CDR3 region. After a first-round RT-PCR with HTBI primers, a second-round multiplex PCR was run. One entry per CDR3 protein, called by TCRdb with MiXCR from the multiplex PCR reads. This table holds about 370,000 distinct CDR3 sequences, 17% found once. Researchers turned away patients with other autoimmune diseases, uncontrolled infections, pregnancy or lactation. This sequence joins TRBV12-3 or TRBV12-4 and TRBJ2-7; 8 bases agree with TRBD2. This sequence was found in an adult woman with stable Graves' hyperthyroidism. The source material was peripheral blood. The CDR3 reads CASSVGTRVYEQYF. For the CDR3, the DNA is TGTGCCAGCAGTGTCGGGACTAGAGTCTACGAGCAGTACTTC.